The subject of this entry is one T cell receptor (beta chain). Its antigen is not yet known. Base qualities are not recorded, but no much larger clone differs from it by a single base. From the cysteine through the phenylalanine, the CDR3 covers 12 amino acids. Only CDR3 DNA is held: 36 bases, read in frame from base 1. The germline V gene specifies SQVTM as CDR1 and ANQGSEA as CDR2. Cut back by 5 bases and 1 base, the V and J ends lie 9 bases apart. This sample stems from a study of CD8 T cells in ankylosing spondylitis (dated by TCRdb to 2016 to 2017). In the study overall: T cell receptor beta repertoires were profiled in healthy donors and ankylosing spondylitis patients so that disease-linked TCR variants could be found. The full study cohort was made up of about 25 ankylosing spondylitis patients and 108 healthy donors. Peripheral blood samples were taken, and synovial fluid was additionally collected from ankylosing spondylitis patients. General findings and caveats noted by the study authors: A TCR beta motif made up of several highly homologous amino acid variants appeared to be characteristic of blood from ankylosing spondylitis patients. The disease-linked clones were reported to be significantly enriched in matched synovial fluid samples from ankylosing spondylitis patients. Some TCR beta motif variants had previously been reported in synovial fluid and blood of reactive arthritis patients, which suggested common disease-initiation mechanisms. The disease-linked clones showed a CD8+ phenotype and occurred at relatively low frequencies in peripheral blood.

The sequencer was an Illumina HiSeq 2500. TCR beta libraries were prepared by quantitative 5'-RACE with molecular barcodes. Per the original workflow: To identify disease-linked TCR variants, a new computational method was used, one built on a probabilistic model of VDJ rearrangement. TCRdb redid the processing of the public reads, applying fastp at Q25 and MiXCR, and retained in-frame beta chains. Duplicate CDR3 protein sequences are folded into a single record with the most common DNA and genes. TCRdb's processing, not the authors' own work, is the source of the V and J calls. Here the sample has 150,000 to 200,000 distinct CDR3 sequences; roughly 10% occur a single time. The top ten clonotypes cover approximately 32% of the sample.

Sequencing was carried out using blood, either unsorted or a sorted T cell fraction (not recorded which). The sequence derives from a male donor with ankylosing spondylitis or in good health (not recorded which). This chain joins TRBV29-1 to TRBJ2-7; TRBD2 is a possible D gene, resting on 5 matching bases. The bases read TGCAGCGTTTGGGGAGCGTCCTACGAGCAGTACTTC. This encodes CSVWGASYEQYF.